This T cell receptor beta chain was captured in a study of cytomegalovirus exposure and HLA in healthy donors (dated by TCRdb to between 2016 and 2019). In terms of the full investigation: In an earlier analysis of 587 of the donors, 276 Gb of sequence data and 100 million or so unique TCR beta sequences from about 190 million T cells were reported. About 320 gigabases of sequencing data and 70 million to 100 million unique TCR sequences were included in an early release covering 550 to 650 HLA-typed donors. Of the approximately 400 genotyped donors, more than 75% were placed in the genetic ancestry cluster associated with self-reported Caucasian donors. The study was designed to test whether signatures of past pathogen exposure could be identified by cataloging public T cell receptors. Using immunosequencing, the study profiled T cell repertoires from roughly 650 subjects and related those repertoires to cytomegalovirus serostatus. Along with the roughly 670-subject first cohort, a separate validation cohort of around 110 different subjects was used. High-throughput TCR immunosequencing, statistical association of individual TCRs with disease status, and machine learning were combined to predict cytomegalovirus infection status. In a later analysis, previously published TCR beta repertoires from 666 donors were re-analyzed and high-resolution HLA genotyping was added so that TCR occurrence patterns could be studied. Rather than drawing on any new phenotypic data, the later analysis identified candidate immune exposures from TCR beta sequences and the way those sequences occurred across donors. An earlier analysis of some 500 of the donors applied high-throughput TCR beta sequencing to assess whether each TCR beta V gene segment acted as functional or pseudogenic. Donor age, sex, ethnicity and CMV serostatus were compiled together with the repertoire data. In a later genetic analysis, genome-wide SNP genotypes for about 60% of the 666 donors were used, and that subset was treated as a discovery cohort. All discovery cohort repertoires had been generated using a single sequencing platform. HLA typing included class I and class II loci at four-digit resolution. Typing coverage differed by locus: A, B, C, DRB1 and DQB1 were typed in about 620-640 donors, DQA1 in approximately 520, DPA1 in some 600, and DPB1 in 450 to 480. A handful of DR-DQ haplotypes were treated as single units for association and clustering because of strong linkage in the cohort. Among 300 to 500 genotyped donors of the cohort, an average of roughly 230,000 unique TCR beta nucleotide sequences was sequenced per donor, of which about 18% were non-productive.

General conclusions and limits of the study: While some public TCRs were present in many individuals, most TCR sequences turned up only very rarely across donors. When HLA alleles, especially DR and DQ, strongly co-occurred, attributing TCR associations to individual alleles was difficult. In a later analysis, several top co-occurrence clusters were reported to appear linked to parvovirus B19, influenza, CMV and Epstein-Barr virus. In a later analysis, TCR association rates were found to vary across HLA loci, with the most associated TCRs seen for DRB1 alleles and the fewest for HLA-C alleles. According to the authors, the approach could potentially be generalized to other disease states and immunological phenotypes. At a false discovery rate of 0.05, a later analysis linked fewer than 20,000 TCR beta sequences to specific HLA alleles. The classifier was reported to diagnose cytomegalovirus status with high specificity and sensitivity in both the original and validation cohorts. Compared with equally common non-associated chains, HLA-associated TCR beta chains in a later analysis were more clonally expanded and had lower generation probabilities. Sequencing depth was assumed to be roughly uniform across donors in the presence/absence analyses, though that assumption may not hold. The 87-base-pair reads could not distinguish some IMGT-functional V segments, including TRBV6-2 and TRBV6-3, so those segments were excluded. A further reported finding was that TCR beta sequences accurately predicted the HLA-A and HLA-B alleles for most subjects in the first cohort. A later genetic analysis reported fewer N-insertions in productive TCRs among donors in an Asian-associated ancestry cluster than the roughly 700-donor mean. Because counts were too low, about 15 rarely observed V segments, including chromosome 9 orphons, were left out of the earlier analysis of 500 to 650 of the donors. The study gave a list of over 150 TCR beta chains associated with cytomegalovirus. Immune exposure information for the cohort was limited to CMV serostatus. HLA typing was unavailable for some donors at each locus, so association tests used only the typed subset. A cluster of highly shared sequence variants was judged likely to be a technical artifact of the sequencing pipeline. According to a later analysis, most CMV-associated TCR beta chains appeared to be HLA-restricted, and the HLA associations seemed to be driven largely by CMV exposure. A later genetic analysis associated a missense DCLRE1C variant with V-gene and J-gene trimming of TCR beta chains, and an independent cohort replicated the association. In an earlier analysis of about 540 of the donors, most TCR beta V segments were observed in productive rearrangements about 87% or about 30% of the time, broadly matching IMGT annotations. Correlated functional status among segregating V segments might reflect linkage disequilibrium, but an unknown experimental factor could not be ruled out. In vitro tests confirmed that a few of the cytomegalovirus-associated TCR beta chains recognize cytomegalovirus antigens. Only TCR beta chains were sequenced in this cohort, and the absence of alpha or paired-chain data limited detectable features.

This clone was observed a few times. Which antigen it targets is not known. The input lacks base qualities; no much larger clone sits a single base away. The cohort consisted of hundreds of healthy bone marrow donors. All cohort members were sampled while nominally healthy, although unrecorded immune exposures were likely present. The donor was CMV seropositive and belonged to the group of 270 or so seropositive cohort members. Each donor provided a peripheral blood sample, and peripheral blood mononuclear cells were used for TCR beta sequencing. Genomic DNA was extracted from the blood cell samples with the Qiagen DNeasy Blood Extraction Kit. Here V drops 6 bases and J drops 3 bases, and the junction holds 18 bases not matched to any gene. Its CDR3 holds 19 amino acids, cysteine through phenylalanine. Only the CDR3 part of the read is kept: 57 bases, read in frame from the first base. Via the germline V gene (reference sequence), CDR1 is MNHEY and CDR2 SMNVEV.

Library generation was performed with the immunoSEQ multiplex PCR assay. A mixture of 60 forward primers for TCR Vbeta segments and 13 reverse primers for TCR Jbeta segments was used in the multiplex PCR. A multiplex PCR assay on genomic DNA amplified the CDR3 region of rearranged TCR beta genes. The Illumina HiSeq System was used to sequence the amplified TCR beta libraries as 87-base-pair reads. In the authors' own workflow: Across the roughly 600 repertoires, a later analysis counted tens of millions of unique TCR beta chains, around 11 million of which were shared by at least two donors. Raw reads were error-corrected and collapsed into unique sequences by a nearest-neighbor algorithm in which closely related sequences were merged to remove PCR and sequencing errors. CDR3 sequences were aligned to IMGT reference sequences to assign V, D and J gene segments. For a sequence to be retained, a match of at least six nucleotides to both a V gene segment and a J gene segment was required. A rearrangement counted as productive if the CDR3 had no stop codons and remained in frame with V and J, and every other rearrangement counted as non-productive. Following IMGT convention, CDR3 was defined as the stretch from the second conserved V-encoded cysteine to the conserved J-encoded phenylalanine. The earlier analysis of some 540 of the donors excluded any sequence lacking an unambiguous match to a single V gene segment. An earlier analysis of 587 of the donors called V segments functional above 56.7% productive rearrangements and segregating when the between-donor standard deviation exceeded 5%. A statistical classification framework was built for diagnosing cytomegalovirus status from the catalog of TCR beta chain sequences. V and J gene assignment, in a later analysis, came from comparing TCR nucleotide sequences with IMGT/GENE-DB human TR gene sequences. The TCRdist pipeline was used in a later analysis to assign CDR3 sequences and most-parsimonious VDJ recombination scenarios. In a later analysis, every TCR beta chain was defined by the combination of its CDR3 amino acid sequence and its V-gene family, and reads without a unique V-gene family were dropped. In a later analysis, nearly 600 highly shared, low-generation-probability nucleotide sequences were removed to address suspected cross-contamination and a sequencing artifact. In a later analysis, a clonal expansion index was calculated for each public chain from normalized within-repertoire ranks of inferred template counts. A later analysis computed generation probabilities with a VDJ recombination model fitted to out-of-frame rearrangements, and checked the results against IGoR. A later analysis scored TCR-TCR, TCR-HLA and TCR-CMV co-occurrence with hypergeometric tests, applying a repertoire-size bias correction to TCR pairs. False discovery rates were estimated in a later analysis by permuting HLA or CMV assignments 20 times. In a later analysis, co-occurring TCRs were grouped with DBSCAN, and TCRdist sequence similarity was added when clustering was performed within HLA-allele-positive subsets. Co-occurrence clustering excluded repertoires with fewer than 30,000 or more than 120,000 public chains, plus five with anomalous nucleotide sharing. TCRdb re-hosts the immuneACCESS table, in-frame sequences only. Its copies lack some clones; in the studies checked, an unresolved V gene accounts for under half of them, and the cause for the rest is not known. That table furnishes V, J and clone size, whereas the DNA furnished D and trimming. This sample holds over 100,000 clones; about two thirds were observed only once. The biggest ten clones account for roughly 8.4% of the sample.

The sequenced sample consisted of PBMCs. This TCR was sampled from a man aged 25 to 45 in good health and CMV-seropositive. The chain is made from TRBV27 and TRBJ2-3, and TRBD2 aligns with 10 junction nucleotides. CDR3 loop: CASSRRKGSAGGATDTQYF. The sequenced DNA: TGTGCCAGCAGCCGCCGGAAGGGGTCAGCGGGAGGGGCGACAGATACGCAGTATTTT.